Described below is a single TCR beta chain sequence and its context. The antigen is undetermined. This record comes from a study of CD8+CD57+ T cells in acquired aplastic anemia. Study at large: DNA per sorted CD4+ or CD8+ sample ranged about 0.17 to 30 ug, averaging about 3.4 ug. Overall study findings and caveats: Both patients and controls carried the same twenty-nine CD8+ CDR3 sequences. Controls and patients did not differ significantly in CD8+ Simpson's diversity.

This CDR3 has 13 amino acids. The germline V gene has CDR1 SQVTM and CDR2 ANQGSEA. The germline V and J ends were trimmed by 8 bases and 2 bases, with 13 bases remaining between them. Genomic DNA constituted the template upon which TCR beta VDJ and CDR3 profiling was performed. TCRdb passed the reads through MiXCR, listing each CDR3 protein once. Among more than 95,000 distinct CDR3 sequences listed, approximately 36% were seen once. CD8+CD57+ cell expansion, shown by flow cytometry, had occurred in the patients selected for sequencing. Every patient presented with severe acquired aplastic anemia. The rearrangement uses TRBV29-1 and TRBJ2-1; unclear D gene. This clonotype originated in a human donor with aplastic anemia. The sequenced sample was sorted CD4+, CD8+, or CD8+CD57+ T cells (not recorded which) from PBMCs. As DNA, the CDR3 is TGCAGCAGCCGAGAGTTTCCCTACAATGAGCAGTTCTTC. Amino acids: CSSREFPYNEQFF.